What follows is one TCR beta chain and its context. Its cognate antigen is unknown. Germline CDR1 MNHEY, CDR2 SVGAGI. V lost 4 bases and J lost 10, with 20 bases in between. The CDR3 has 15 amino acids. This record belongs to a study of T cells in Graves' hyperthyroidism and ophthalmopathy. The CDR3 regions of TCR beta were amplified from RNA transcripts. Using the HTBI primer set, a first-round RT-PCR was run on the TCR CDR3. TCRdb redid the calling of the multiplex PCR reads with MiXCR, one entry per CDR3 protein. The table lists about 620,000 distinct CDR3 sequences, 16% of them singletons. Whole-study results and caveats: Separating ophthalmopathy from stable hyperthyroidism was achieved by a 13 V-J model.

The PBMCs were taken from over 9.5 ml of fresh peripheral blood. The sample taken for sequencing was blood. The chain is built from TRBV6-5 and TRBJ1-5, with unresolved D. This sequence was found in a woman aged 30 to 39 with Graves' hyperthyroidism. Here the CDR3 reads CASSLTGGGPGPQHF. As DNA, the CDR3 is TGTGCCAGCAGTTTGACTGGTGGAGGGCCGGGCCCCCAGCATTTT.